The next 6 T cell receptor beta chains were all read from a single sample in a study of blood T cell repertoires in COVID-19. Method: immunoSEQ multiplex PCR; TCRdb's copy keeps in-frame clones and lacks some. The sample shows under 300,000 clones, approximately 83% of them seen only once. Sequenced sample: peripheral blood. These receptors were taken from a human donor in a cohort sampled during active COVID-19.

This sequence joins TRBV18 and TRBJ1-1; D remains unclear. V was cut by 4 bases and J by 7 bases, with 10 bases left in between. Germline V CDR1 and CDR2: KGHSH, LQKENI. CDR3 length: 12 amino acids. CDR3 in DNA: TGTGCCAGCTCACGCGACACCAATGAAGCTTTCTTT. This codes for CASSRDTNEAFF.

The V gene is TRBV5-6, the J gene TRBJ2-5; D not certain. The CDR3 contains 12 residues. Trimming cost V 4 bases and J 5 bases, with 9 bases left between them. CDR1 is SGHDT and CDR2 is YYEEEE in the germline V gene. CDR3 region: CASSPGVETQYF. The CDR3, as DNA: TGTGCCAGCAGCCCAGGCGTGGAGACCCAGTACTTC.

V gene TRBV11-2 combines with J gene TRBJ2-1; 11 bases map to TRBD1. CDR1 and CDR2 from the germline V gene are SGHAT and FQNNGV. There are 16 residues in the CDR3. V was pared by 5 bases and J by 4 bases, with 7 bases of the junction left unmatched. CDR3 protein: CASSRPGDRGYNEQFF. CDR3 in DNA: TGTGCCAGCAGCCGACCTGGGGACAGGGGGTACAATGAGCAGTTCTTC.

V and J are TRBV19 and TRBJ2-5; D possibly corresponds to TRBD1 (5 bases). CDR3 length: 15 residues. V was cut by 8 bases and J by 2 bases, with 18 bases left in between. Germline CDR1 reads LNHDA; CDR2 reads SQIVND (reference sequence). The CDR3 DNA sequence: TGTGCCAGTCATATGGGGCGGTGGGATCAAGAGACCCAGTACTTC. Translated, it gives CASHMGRWDQETQYF.

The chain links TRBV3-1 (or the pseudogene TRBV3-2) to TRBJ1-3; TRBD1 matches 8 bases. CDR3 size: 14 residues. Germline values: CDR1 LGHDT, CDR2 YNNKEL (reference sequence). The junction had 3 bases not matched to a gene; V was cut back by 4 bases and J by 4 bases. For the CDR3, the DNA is TGTGCCAGCAGCCCCCGGGACAGGGGAAACACCATATATTTT. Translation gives CASSPRDRGNTIYF.

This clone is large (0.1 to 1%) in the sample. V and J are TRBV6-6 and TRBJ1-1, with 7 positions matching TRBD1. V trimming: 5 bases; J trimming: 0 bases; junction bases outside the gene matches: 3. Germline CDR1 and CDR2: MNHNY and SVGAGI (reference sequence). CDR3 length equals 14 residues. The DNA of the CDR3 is TGTGCCAGCAGTCCGACAGGGATGAACACTGAAGCTTTCTTT. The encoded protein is CASSPTGMNTEAFF.